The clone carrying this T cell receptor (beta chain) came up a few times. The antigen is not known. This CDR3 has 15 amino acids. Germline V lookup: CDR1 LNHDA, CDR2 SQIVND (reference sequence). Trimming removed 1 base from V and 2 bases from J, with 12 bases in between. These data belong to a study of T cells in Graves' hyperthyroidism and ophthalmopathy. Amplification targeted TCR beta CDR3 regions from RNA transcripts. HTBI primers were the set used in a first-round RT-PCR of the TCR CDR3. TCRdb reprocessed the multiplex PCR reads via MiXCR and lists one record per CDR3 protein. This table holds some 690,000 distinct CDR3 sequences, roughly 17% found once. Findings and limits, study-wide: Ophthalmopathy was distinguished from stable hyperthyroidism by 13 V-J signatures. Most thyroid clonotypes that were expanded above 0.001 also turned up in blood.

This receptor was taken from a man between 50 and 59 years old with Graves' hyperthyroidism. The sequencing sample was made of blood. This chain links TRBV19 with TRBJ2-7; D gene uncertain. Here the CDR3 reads CASSIAAQPPYEQYF. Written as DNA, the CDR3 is TGTGCCAGTAGTATAGCGGCCCAGCCACCCTACGAGCAGTACTTC.